The rows below give T cell receptor beta chains drawn from one sample of a study of T cells in Graves' hyperthyroidism and ophthalmopathy. TCRdb independently ran MiXCR on the multiplex PCR reads; one entry per CDR3 protein. There are approximately 600,000 distinct CDR3 sequences in the sample; around 14% occur only once, and less than 9% lies in the top ten. The source material was blood. The source is a woman aged 18-30 years with Graves' ophthalmopathy. The conserved cysteine and the conserved F or W are not part of the CDR3 here.

v_call,cdr3_aa
TRBV12-3/TRBV12-4,ASSLPTGTDTQY
TRBV6-6,ASSYSPLVGQF
TRBV4-1,ASSLAYSRGLAKNIQY
TRBV6-1,ASSEPGNYMGGDEQY
TRBV27,ASSLRGNEQF
TRBV10-2,ASSFEASGRGNEQF
TRBV5-8,ASSNLAGVGEQY
TRBV29-1,SIVLLAGEETQY
TRBV30,AWAAGSDQPQH
TRBV9,ASSVRDRHYNEQF
TRBV20-1,SAGPTAEVRYT
TRBV28,ASSPHGTGINQPQH
TRBV19,ASSMRRGVDTEAF
TRBV7-9,ASSLGNIQY
TRBV6-1,ASSADSRYGYT
TRBV2,ASSDRTGHTEAF
TRBV28,ASRLPASYEQY
TRBV27,ASSPPGPQTSYEQY
TRBV2,ASSENRGGNEQF
TRBV4-3,ASSPLGRGGYT
TRBV7-2,ASSLGGRGTYEQY
TRBV30,AWSGSLEQY